Included here is one T cell receptor beta chain sequence, with context. The antigen is undetermined. TCRdb's copy holds only in-frame clones and misses some; the assay was immunoSEQ multiplex PCR. The sample holds around 55,000 clones, roughly 82% seen once. Autoimmune disease history or systemic immunosuppression disqualified patients. This specimen belongs to a study of OX40 agonist ivuxolimab in advanced cancers. Across the study: With a range of roughly 23 to 90, age averaged about 58 years, and about 80% were male.

Study-level findings and limits: Researchers did not determine the expanded peripheral T cells' antigen specificity. Low normalized T-cell clonal expansion was additionally recorded for some nonresponders.

V lost 3 bases, J lost 7 bases, and 5 bases stayed unmatched. Germline V gives CDR1 SGHRS, CDR2 YFSETQ. This CDR3 is built from 15 residues. Sequenced material: CD4+ or CD8+ T cells sorted from blood, taken in a trial of the OX40 agonist ivuxolimab. The receptor comes from an adult with an advanced solid tumor such as melanoma, head and neck, liver or kidney cancer. V gene TRBV5-1 combines with J gene TRBJ1-4; the match to TRBD1 covers 11 bases. CDR3 region: CASSSTGTGGEKLFF. CDR3 in DNA: TGCGCCAGCAGCTCGACCGGGACAGGGGGTGAAAAACTGTTTTTT.